These T cell receptor beta chains were read from a single sample in a study of T cells in Graves' hyperthyroidism and ophthalmopathy. Via MiXCR, TCRdb re-called the multiplex PCR reads, giving one row per CDR3 protein. The sample records almost 600,000 distinct CDR3 sequences, about 15% being singletons. Sequencing was done on a sample of blood. The receptors originated from a woman younger than 45 with Graves' hyperthyroidism that later progressed to Graves' ophthalmopathy. Each CDR3 is given with its conserved first and last residue. D genes are given only for firm matches. Expanded clones are given a class, and other clones once, few, many or no size at all.

J: TRBJ2-1; D: TRBD2; V: TRBV6-1; size: NA; DNA: TGTGCCAGCAGTGACCGCTCCGGGACTAGCGGGATTAATGAGCAGTTCTTC; CDR3: CASSDRSGTSGINEQFF
J: TRBJ2-3; D: NA; V: TRBV19; size: NA; DNA: TGTGCCAGTAGGGGCACTACCCATAGCACAGATACGCAGTATTTT; CDR3: CASRGTTHSTDTQYF
J: TRBJ1-1; D: NA; V: TRBV12-3/TRBV12-4; size: NA; DNA: TGTGCCAGCAGCCGGGGGGGTAGGGCTGAAGCTTTCTTT; CDR3: CASSRGGRAEAFF
J: TRBJ1-2; D: TRBD1; V: TRBV24-1; size: many; DNA: TGTGCCACCAGTGAATCTGGACAGGGAGGAGGTGGCTACACCTTC; CDR3: CATSESGQGGGGYTF
J: TRBJ2-7; D: TRBD2; V: TRBV10-2; size: few; DNA: TGCGCCAGCATCGGATACGCGGGAGGGCTCGAGCAGTACTTC; CDR3: CASIGYAGGLEQYF
J: TRBJ2-3; D: TRBD2; V: TRBV5-6; size: many; DNA: TGTGCCAGCAGGTTACTAGCGGGTCCGCGCACAGATACGCAGTATTTT; CDR3: CASRLLAGPRTDTQYF
J: TRBJ2-7; D: NA; V: TRBV20-1; size: NA; DNA: TGCAGTCAGGGGGGGGGGGGGGGGCGGAACTACGAGCAGTACTTC; CDR3: CSQGGGGGRNYEQYF
J: TRBJ1-1; D: NA; V: TRBV4-1; size: many; DNA: TGCGCCAGCAGCCAACAGGGCTCGATGAACACTGAAGCTTTCTTT; CDR3: CASSQQGSMNTEAFF
J: TRBJ2-5; D: NA; V: TRBV7-9; size: NA; DNA: TGTGCCAGCAGCTTAGGGGCGGTAGGACGAGAGACCCAGTACTTC; CDR3: CASSLGAVGRETQYF
J: TRBJ2-7; D: TRBD1; V: TRBV12-3/TRBV12-4; size: many; DNA: TGTGCCAGCAGTTCCGACAGGGGGCAAGGGGCCTACGAGCAGTACTTC; CDR3: CASSSDRGQGAYEQYF
J: TRBJ2-1; D: TRBD2; V: TRBV27; size: NA; DNA: TGTGCCAGCAGTTTCGGGACTAGCGTGTACAATGAGCAGTTCTTC; CDR3: CASSFGTSVYNEQFF
J: TRBJ2-7; D: NA; V: TRBV27; size: many; DNA: TGTGCCAGCAGTTCCGGGACATCAACCTACGAGCAGTACTTC; CDR3: CASSSGTSTYEQYF
J: TRBJ2-1; D: NA; V: TRBV7-9; size: many; DNA: TGTGCCAGCAGCTTGCTCCTAAGGACCTACAATGAGCAGTTCTTC; CDR3: CASSLLLRTYNEQFF
J: TRBJ1-1; D: NA; V: TRBV10-3; size: many; DNA: TGTGCCATCAGGTCCGGGGCAGACAGTGAAGCTTTCTTT; CDR3: CAIRSGADSEAFF
J: TRBJ1-3; D: TRBD1; V: TRBV4-3; size: NA; DNA: TGCGCCAGCAGCCGAGACAGGGTCTCCTCTGGAAACACCATATATTTT; CDR3: CASSRDRVSSGNTIYF
J: TRBJ2-1; D: TRBD2; V: TRBV4-2; size: many; DNA: TGTGCCAGCAGCCAAGATAGCGGGAGGGGCGATGAGCAGTTCTTC; CDR3: CASSQDSGRGDEQFF
J: TRBJ1-4; D: NA; V: TRBV28; size: many; DNA: TGTGCCAGCAGCCCGGGGGACCGTGAAAAACTGTTTTTT; CDR3: CASSPGDREKLFF
J: TRBJ1-5; D: NA; V: TRBV19; size: few; DNA: TGTGCCAGTAGTATAGCCCGGGACGGCAATCAGCCCCAGCATTTT; CDR3: CASSIARDGNQPQHF
J: TRBJ2-1; D: TRBD2; V: TRBV12-3/TRBV12-4; size: many; DNA: TGTGCCAGCAGTCAAACCGGGACTAGCGTCTACAATGAGCAGTTCTTC; CDR3: CASSQTGTSVYNEQFF
J: TRBJ2-6; D: NA; V: TRBV5-5; size: few; DNA: TGTGCCAGCAGCTTATTCCGGGGCTCTGGGGCCAACGTCCTGACTTTC; CDR3: CASSLFRGSGANVLTF
J: TRBJ2-1; D: TRBD2; V: TRBV6-1; size: many; DNA: TGTGCCAGCAGTTCTAGTGGGCTAGCGGATAATGAGCAGTTCTTC; CDR3: CASSSSGLADNEQFF
J: TRBJ2-5; D: NA; V: TRBV6-1; size: many; DNA: TGTGCCAGCAGTCCTCGACTAGAAGGAGAGACCCAGTACTTC; CDR3: CASSPRLEGETQYF
J: TRBJ2-4; D: NA; V: TRBV24-1; size: many; DNA: TGTGCCACCAGTGGGGTTAAAGGGCGGGAAAACATTCAGTACTTC; CDR3: CATSGVKGRENIQYF
J: TRBJ1-2; D: NA; V: TRBV3-1; size: many; DNA: TGTGCCAGCACCGGGGCCCTCTTCCATGGCTACACCTTC; CDR3: CASTGALFHGYTF
J: TRBJ1-1; D: NA; V: TRBV2; size: few; DNA: TGTGCCAGCAGTGATGGCGGGAAAAGGGCGGGCGGCACTGAAGCTTTCTTT; CDR3: CASSDGGKRAGGTEAFF
J: TRBJ2-1; D: NA; V: TRBV2; size: NA; DNA: TGTGCCAGCAGGGGATTGTCCTGCAATGAGCAGTTCTTC; CDR3: CASRGLSCNEQFF
J: TRBJ1-1; D: NA; V: TRBV28; size: NA; DNA: TGTGCCAGCAGTCCAGGGACGGTCGGGTTCCGGAACACTGAAGCTTTCTTT; CDR3: CASSPGTVGFRNTEAFF
J: TRBJ1-4; D: NA; V: TRBV11-3; size: many; DNA: TGTGCCAGCAGCTTAGCACAGGGTGGAGAAAAACTGTTTTTT; CDR3: CASSLAQGGEKLFF
J: TRBJ1-1; D: NA; V: TRBV11-2; size: many; DNA: TGTGCCAGCAGCTTCGCCGTGCTAGGGGACACTGAAGCTTTCTTT; CDR3: CASSFAVLGDTEAFF
J: TRBJ2-7; D: NA; V: TRBV20-1; size: many; DNA: TGCAGTGCTAGGGGTCAGCGGACCTACGAGCAGTACTTC; CDR3: CSARGQRTYEQYF
J: TRBJ2-5; D: NA; V: TRBV12-3/TRBV12-4; size: many; DNA: TGTGCCAGCAGTTTGATCTCCGGGGAGACCCAGTACTTC; CDR3: CASSLISGETQYF
J: TRBJ2-7; D: NA; V: TRBV2; size: many; DNA: TGTGCCAGCAGGCAAGGGTTCTACGAGCAGTACTTC; CDR3: CASRQGFYEQYF
J: TRBJ2-1; D: NA; V: TRBV12-3/TRBV12-4; size: many; DNA: TGTGCCAGCAGTTTCGATCGACCCAATGAGCAGTTCTTC; CDR3: CASSFDRPNEQFF
J: TRBJ2-2; D: NA; V: TRBV19; size: NA; DNA: TGTGCCAGTAGTAAAACGGACAAATTTAACACCGGGGAGCTGTTTTTT; CDR3: CASSKTDKFNTGELFF
J: TRBJ2-3; D: NA; V: TRBV7-2; size: many; DNA: TGTGCCAGCAGCCCCCCCGGGCTTAGCACAGATACGCAGTATTTT; CDR3: CASSPPGLSTDTQYF
J: TRBJ1-4; D: NA; V: TRBV7-9; size: NA; DNA: TGTGCCAGCAGCTTAGAGGGCGTTAGGATTGAAAAACTGTTTTTT; CDR3: CASSLEGVRIEKLFF
J: TRBJ2-7; D: TRBD1; V: TRBV6-1; size: many; DNA: TGTGCCAGCAGTGAATGGCCAGGGGGCTCGTACGAGCAGTACTTC; CDR3: CASSEWPGGSYEQYF
J: TRBJ2-1; D: TRBD2; V: TRBV30; size: few; DNA: TGTGCCTGGAAAACTAGCGGGAGAATCAATGAGCAGTTCTTC; CDR3: CAWKTSGRINEQFF
J: TRBJ1-3; D: TRBD1; V: TRBV6-1; size: few; DNA: TGTGCCGGGGGGACAGCCCTCTCTGGAAACACCATATATTTT; CDR3: CAGGTALSGNTIYF
J: TRBJ2-5; D: TRBD1; V: TRBV19; size: many; DNA: TGTGCCAGTAGGGGACAGCGGCGGGAGACCCAGTACTTC; CDR3: CASRGQRRETQYF
J: TRBJ2-5; D: NA; V: TRBV30; size: once; DNA: TGTGCCTGGACCTCACGACATGAAGAGACCCAGTGCTTC; CDR3: CAWTSRHEETQCF
J: TRBJ2-7; D: NA; V: TRBV27; size: many; DNA: TGTGCCAGCAGTTCCCCACCGGCCGGATTATACGAGCAGTACTTC; CDR3: CASSSPPAGLYEQYF
J: TRBJ2-1; D: TRBD2; V: TRBV3-1; size: many; DNA: TGTGCCAGCAGCCAAGCGGGAGGGTACAATGAGCAGTTCTTC; CDR3: CASSQAGGYNEQFF
J: TRBJ2-1; D: TRBD2; V: TRBV7-2; size: many; DNA: TGTGCCAGCAGCTTAGTAGGACTAGCGAACGGCAATGAGCAGTTCTTC; CDR3: CASSLVGLANGNEQFF
J: TRBJ2-7; D: NA; V: TRBV10-3; size: NA; DNA: TGTGCCATCAGCGGAGGACAAAAAGCTATGTACGAGCAGTACTTC; CDR3: CAISGGQKAMYEQYF
J: TRBJ1-2; D: NA; V: TRBV28; size: many; DNA: TGTGCCAGCACCCCGAGGCCCCCAGGGGTCTATGGCTACACCTTC; CDR3: CASTPRPPGVYGYTF
J: TRBJ2-1; D: NA; V: TRBV3-1; size: many; DNA: TGTGCCAGCAGCCAACTAACCGGGCGGGGAGTATTCTACAATGAGCAGTTCTTC; CDR3: CASSQLTGRGVFYNEQFF
J: TRBJ1-3; D: TRBD1; V: TRBV19; size: NA; DNA: TGTGCCAGTAGTATGACAGGGCCCTTCTCTGGAAACACCATATATTTT; CDR3: CASSMTGPFSGNTIYF
J: TRBJ1-6; D: TRBD1; V: TRBV30; size: many; DNA: TGTGCCTGGAGTGCGGGACAGAATAATTCACCCCTCCACTTT; CDR3: CAWSAGQNNSPLHF
J: TRBJ2-7; D: NA; V: TRBV30; size: few; DNA: TGTGCCTGGAGTAGAAAGGGCCAGAATCGGGCCTACGAGCAGTACTTC; CDR3: CAWSRKGQNRAYEQYF
J: TRBJ2-1; D: NA; V: TRBV6-2/TRBV6-3; size: few; DNA: TGTGCCAGCAGTGACACCCTAGGGGCGCAGTTCTTC; CDR3: CASSDTLGAQFF
J: TRBJ2-1; D: NA; V: TRBV28; size: many; DNA: TGTGCCAGCAGCCAAGGGACCGCGGATGAGCAGTTCTTC; CDR3: CASSQGTADEQFF
J: TRBJ2-1; D: NA; V: TRBV4-1; size: few; DNA: TGCGCCAGCAGCCAAGCACAGGGAGCGAATGAGCAGTTCTTC; CDR3: CASSQAQGANEQFF
J: TRBJ1-2; D: NA; V: TRBV5-4; size: NA; DNA: TGTGCCAGCAGCCGCCGGGACGTAGGGGGCTACACCTTC; CDR3: CASSRRDVGGYTF
J: TRBJ2-3; D: TRBD2; V: TRBV2; size: many; DNA: TGTGCCAGCAGTGAATTCGGGAGGGCCGCCAGCACAGATACGCAGTATTTT; CDR3: CASSEFGRAASTDTQYF
J: TRBJ1-2; D: NA; V: TRBV24-1; size: many; DNA: TGTGCCACCAGTGATTCGACAGGTGGCCCTTATGGCTACACCTTC; CDR3: CATSDSTGGPYGYTF
J: TRBJ2-1; D: TRBD2; V: TRBV25-1; size: few; DNA: TGTGCCAGCGGACTAGCGGGAACCAATGAGCAGTTCTTC; CDR3: CASGLAGTNEQFF
J: TRBJ1-1; D: NA; V: TRBV25-1; size: NA; DNA: TGTGCCAGCAGTGAATGGGGATTCTACACTGAAGCTTTCTTT; CDR3: CASSEWGFYTEAFF
J: TRBJ1-1; D: NA; V: TRBV30; size: many; DNA: TGTGCCTGGACTGCCAGAATGAACACTGAAGCTTTCTTT; CDR3: CAWTARMNTEAFF